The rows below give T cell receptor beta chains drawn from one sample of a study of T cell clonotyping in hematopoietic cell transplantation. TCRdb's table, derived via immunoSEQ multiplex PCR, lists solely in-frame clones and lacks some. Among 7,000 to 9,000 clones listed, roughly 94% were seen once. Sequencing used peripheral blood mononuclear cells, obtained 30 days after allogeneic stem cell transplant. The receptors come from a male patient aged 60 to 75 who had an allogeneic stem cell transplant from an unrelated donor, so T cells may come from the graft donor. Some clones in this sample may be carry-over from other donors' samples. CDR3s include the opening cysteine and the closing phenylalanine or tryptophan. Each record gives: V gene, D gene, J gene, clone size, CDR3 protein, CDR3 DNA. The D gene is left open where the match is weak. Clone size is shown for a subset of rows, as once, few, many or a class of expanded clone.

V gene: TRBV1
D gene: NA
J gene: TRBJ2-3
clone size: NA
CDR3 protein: CTSSQERGLAGGGTDTQYF
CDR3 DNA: TGCACCAGCAGCCAAGAACGGGGACTAGCGGGAGGGGGCACAGATACGCAGTATTTT

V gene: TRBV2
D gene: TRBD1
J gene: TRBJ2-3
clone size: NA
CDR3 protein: CASSPGTGDADTQYF
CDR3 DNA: TGTGCCAGCAGTCCGGGGACAGGGGACGCAGATACGCAGTATTTT

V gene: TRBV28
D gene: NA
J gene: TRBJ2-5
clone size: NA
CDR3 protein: CASSPRRAGQQETQYF
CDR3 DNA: TGTGCCAGCAGTCCCAGGCGTGCGGGCCAACAAGAGACCCAGTACTTC

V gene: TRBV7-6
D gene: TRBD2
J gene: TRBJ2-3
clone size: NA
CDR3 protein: CASSLELAGSTDTQYF
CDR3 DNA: TGTGCCAGCAGCCTTGAACTAGCGGGAAGCACAGATACGCAGTATTTT

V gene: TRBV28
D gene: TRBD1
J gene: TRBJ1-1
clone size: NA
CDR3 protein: CASSLPGQRNTEAFF
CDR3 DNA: TGTGCCAGCAGCCTCCCGGGACAGAGGAACACTGAAGCTTTCTTT

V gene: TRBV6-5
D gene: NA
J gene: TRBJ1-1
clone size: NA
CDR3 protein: CASSPRGTVEAFF
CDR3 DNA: TGTGCCAGCAGTCCTCGCGGGACGGTTGAAGCTTTCTTT

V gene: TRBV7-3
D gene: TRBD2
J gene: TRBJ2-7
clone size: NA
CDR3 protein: CASATSGRAYEQYF
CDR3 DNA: TGTGCCAGCGCGACTAGCGGGAGGGCCTACGAGCAGTACTTC

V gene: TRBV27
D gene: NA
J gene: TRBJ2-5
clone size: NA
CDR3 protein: CASSYQGLTETQYF
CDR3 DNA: TGTGCCAGCAGTTACCAGGGTTTGACGGAGACCCAGTACTTC

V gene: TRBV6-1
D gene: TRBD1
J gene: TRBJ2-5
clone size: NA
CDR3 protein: CASSDRTGSGETQYF
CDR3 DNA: TGTGCCAGCAGTGATAGGACAGGTTCAGGGGAGACCCAGTACTTC

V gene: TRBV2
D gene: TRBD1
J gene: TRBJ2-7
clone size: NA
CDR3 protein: CASNDGTAPYEQYF
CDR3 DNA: TGTGCCAGCAACGATGGGACAGCCCCCTACGAGCAGTACTTC

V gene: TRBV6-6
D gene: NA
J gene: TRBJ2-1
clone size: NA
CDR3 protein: CASSGTRVSAFNEQFF
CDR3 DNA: TGTGCCAGCAGTGGGACTCGGGTGTCGGCTTTCAATGAGCAGTTCTTC

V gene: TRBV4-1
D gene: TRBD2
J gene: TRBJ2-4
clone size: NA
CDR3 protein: CASSQGSSGRKVKNIQYF
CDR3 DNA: TGCGCCAGCAGCCAAGGTTCCAGCGGGAGGAAAGTCAAAAACATTCAGTACTTC

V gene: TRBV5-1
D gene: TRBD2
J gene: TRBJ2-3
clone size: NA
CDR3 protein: CASSSLAGGPDTQYF
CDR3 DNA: TGCGCCAGCAGCTCACTAGCGGGAGGGCCAGATACGCAGTATTTT

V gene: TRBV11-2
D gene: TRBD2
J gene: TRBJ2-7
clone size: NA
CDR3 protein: CASSSRVRLAVYEQYF
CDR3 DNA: TGTGCCAGCAGCTCGCGGGTTCGACTAGCGGTTTACGAGCAGTACTTC

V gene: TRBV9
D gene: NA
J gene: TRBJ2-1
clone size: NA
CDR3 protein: CASRRGNEQFF
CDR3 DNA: TGTGCCAGCAGGCGTGGAAATGAGCAGTTCTTC

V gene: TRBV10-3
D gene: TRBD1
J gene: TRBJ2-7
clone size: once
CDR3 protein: CAIRATGNSYEQYF
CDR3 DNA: TGTGCCATCAGGGCGACAGGGAACTCCTACGAGCAGTACTTC

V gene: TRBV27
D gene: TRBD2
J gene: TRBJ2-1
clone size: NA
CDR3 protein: CASSSTSGRIDEQFF
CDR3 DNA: TGTGCCAGCAGTTCGACTAGCGGGAGAATTGATGAGCAGTTCTTC

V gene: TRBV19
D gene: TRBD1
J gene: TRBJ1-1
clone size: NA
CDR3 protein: CASSYRGTEAFF
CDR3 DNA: TGTGCCAGTAGCTACAGGGGTACTGAAGCTTTCTTT

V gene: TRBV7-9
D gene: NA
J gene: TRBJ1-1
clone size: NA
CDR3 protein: CASSLGTGRTEAFF
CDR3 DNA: TGTGCCAGCAGCTTAGGGACGGGGCGAACTGAAGCTTTCTTT

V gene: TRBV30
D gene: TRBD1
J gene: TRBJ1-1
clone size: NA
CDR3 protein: CAWSPQGAEAFF
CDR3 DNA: TGTGCCTGGAGCCCACAGGGGGCTGAAGCTTTCTTT

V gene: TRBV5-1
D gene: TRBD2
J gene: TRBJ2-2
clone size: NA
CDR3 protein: CASSFNSGSLSGELFF
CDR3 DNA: TGCGCCAGCAGCTTTAATAGCGGGAGTCTTAGCGGGGAGCTGTTTTTT

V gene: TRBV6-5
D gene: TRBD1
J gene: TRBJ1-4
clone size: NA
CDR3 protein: CASSYTGQGSEKLFF
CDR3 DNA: TGTGCCAGCAGTTACACGGGACAGGGAAGCGAAAAACTGTTTTTT

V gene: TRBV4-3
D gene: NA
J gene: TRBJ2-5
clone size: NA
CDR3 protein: CASSQVGAIQETQYF
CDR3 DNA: TGCGCCAGCAGCCAAGTCGGGGCGATTCAAGAGACCCAGTACTTC

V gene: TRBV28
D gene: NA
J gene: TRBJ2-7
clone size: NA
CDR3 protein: CAVSTSYEQYF
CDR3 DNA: TGTGCCGTCAGCACCTCCTACGAGCAGTACTTC

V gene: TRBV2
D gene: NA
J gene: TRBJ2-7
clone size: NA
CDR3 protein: CASFNSESLSYEQYF
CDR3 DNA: TGTGCCAGCTTCAACTCCGAATCACTTTCCTACGAGCAGTACTTC

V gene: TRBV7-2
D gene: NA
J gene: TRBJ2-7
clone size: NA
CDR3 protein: CASSLPFARAGDSYEQYF
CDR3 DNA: TGTGCCAGCAGCTTACCTTTCGCTAGGGCGGGCGACTCCTACGAGCAGTACTTC

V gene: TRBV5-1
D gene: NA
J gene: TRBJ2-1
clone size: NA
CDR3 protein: CASSLAPINEQFF
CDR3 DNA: TGCGCCAGCAGCTTGGCCCCGATAAATGAGCAGTTCTTC

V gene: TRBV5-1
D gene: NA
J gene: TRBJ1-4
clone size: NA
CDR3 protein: CASSAGVTNEKLFF
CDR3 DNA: TGCGCCAGCAGCGCGGGGGTCACTAATGAAAAACTGTTTTTT

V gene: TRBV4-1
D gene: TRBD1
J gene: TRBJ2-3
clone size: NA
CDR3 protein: CASSPGQGKDTQYF
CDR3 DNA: TGCGCCAGCAGCCCCGGACAGGGTAAGGATACGCAGTATTTT

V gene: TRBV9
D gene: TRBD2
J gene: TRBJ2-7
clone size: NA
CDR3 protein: CASSVATEREGQSSYEQYF
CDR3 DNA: TGTGCCAGCAGCGTAGCTACGGAGCGGGAGGGCCAAAGCTCCTACGAGCAGTACTTC

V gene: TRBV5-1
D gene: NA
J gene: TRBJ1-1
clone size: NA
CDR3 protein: CASSGAGGNTEAFF
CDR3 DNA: TGCGCCAGCAGCGGGGCCGGGGGGAACACTGAAGCTTTCTTT

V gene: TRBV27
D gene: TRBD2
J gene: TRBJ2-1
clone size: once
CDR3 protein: CASSIREAGNEQFF
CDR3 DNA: TGTGCCAGCAGTATACGGGAGGCTGGGAATGAGCAGTTCTTC

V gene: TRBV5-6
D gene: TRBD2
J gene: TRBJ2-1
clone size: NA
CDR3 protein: CASSVTGTRGEQFF
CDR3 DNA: TGTGCCAGCAGCGTCACCGGGACTAGAGGTGAGCAGTTCTTC

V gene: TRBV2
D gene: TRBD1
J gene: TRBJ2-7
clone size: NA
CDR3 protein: CASSWRTGAGEQYF
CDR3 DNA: TGTGCCAGCAGTTGGAGGACAGGGGCAGGCGAGCAGTACTTC

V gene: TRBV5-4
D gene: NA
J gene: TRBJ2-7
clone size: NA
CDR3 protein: CASSPSGYEQYF
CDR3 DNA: TGTGCCAGCAGCCCTTCGGGCTACGAGCAGTACTTC

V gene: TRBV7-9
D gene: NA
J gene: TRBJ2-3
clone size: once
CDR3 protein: CASSVDSLTLSSSTDTQYF
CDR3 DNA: TGTGCCAGCAGCGTGGACAGCCTCACACTTAGTTCAAGCACAGATACGCAGTATTTT

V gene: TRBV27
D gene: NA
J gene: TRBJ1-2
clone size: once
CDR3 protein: CASSLLGRAAPTNYGYTF
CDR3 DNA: TGTGCCAGCAGTTTATTAGGCCGGGCCGCACCCACTAACTATGGCTACACCTTC

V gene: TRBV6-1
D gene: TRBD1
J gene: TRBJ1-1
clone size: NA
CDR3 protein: CASSGYGQGLLNTEAFF
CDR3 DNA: TGTGCCAGCAGTGGGTACGGACAGGGGTTATTGAACACTGAAGCTTTCTTT

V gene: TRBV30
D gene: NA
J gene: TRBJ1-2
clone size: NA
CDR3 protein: CAWSFQTDGYTF
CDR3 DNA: TGTGCCTGGAGTTTCCAGACTGATGGCTACACCTTC

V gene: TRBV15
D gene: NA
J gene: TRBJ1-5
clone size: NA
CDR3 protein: CATSRAGGNQPQHF
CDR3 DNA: TGTGCCACCAGCAGGGCGGGGGGGAATCAGCCCCAGCATTTT

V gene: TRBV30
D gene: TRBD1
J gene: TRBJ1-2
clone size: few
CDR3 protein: CAWGTGNDGYTF
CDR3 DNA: TGTGCCTGGGGGACAGGGAATGATGGCTACACCTTC

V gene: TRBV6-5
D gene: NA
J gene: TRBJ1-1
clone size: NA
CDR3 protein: CASSYSRGVAEAFF
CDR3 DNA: TGTGCCAGCAGTTACTCGAGGGGGGTGGCTGAAGCTTTCTTT